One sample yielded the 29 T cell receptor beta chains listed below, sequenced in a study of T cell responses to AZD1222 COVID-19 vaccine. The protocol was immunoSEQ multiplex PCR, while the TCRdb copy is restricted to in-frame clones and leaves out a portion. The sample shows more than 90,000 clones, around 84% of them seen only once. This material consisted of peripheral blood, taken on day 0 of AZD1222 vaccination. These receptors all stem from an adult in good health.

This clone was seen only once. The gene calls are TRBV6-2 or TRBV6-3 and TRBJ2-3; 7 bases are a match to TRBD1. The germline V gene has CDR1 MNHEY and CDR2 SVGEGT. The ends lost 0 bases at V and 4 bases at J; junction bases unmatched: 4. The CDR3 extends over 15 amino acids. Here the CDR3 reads CASSYSKQGADTQYF. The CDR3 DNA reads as TGTGCCAGCAGTTACTCGAAGCAGGGGGCAGATACGCAGTATTTT.

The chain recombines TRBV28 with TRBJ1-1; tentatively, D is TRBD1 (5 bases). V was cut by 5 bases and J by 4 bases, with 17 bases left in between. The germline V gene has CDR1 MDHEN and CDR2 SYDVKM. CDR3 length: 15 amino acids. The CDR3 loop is CASSPHQGSLTEAFF. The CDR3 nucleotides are TGTGCCAGCAGTCCCCATCAGGGCAGCCTCACTGAAGCTTTCTTT.

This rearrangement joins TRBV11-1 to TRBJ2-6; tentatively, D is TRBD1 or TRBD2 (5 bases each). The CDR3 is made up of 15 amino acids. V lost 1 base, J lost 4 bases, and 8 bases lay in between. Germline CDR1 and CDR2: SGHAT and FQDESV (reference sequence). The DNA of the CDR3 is TGTGCCAGCAGCTTAGGAGGGACCGGGGCCAACGTCCTGACTTTC. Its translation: CASSLGGTGANVLTF.

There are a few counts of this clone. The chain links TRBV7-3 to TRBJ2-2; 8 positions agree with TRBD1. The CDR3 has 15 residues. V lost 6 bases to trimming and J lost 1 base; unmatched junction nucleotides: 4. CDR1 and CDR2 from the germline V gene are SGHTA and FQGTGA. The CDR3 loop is CASSPGTGNTGELFF. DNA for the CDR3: TGTGCCAGCAGTCCCGGGACAGGGAACACCGGGGAGCTGTTTTTT.

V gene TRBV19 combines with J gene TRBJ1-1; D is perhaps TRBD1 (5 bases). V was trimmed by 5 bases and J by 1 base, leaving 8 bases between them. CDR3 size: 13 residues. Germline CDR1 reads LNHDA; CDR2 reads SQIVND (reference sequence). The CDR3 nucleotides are TGTGCCAGTAGTCAGACAGCGAACACTGAAGCTTTCTTT. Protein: CASSQTANTEAFF.

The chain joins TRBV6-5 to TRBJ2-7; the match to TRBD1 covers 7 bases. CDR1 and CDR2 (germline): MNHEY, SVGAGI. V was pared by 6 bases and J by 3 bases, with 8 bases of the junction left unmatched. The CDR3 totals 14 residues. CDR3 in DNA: TGTGCCAGCAGAGCACCGGGACAGAACTACGAGCAGTACTTC. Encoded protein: CASRAPGQNYEQYF.

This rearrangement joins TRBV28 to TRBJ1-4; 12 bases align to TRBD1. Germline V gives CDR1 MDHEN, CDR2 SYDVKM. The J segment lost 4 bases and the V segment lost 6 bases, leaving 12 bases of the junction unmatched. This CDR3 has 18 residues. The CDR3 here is CASRVRGQGALGNEKLFF. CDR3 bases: TGTGCCAGCAGAGTCCGGGGACAGGGGGCGCTTGGTAATGAAAAACTGTTTTTT. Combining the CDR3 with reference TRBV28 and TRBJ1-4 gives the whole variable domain DVKVTQSSRYLVKRTGEKVFLECVQDMDHENMFWYRQDPGLGLRLIYFSYDVKMKEKGDIPEGYSVSREKKERFSLILESASTNQTSMYLCASRVRGQGALGNEKLFFGSGTQLSVL.

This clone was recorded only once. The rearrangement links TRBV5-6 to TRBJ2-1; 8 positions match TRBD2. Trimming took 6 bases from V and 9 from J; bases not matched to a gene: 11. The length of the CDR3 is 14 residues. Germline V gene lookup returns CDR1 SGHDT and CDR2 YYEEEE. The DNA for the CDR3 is TGTGCCAGCATCCGGACTAGCTGGGGGGGTGAGCAGTTCTTC. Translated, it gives CASIRTSWGGEQFF.

The CDR3 spells CAWSVKGSDEQYF. DNA of the CDR3: TGTGCCTGGAGTGTAAAGGGTTCCGACGAGCAGTACTTC. The chain has TRBV30 and TRBJ2-7, with no clear D. Germline CDR1 is GTSNPN and CDR2 is SVGIG (reference sequence). The CDR3 has 13 residues. V was cut by 0 bases and J by 5 bases, with 11 bases left in between.

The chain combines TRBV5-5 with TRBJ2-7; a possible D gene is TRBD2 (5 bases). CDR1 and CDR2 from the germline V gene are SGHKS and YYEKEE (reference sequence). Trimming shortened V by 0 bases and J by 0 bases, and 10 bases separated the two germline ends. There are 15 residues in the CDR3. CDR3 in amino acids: CASSLGLAPSYEQYF. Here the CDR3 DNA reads TGTGCCAGCAGCTTGGGGTTAGCGCCCTCCTACGAGCAGTACTTC.

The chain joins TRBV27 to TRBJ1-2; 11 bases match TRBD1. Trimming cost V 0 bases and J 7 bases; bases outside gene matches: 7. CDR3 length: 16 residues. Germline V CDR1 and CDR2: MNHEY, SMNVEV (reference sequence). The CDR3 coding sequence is TGTGCCAGCAGTTTATCCGGGACAGGGGGTTTTGGTGGCTACACCTTC. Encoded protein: CASSLSGTGGFGGYTF.

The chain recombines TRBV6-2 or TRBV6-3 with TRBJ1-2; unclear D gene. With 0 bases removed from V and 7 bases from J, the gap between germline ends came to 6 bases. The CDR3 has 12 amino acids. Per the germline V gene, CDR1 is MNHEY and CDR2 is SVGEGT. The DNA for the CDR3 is TGTGCCAGCAGTTACTCTGAGAGTGGCTACACCTTC. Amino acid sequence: CASSYSESGYTF.

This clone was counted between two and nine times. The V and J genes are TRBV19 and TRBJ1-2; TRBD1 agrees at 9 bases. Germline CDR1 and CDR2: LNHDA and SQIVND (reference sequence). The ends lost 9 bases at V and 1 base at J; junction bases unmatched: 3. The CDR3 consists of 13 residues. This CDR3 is CARRTGDNYGYTF. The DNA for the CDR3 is TGTGCCAGAAGGACAGGGGATAACTATGGCTACACCTTC.

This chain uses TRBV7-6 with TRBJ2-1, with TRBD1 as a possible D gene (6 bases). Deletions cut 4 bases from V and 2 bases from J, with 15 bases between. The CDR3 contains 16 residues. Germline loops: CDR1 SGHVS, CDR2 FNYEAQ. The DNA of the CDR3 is TGTGCCAGCAGCTCATTTAGGGGGAAAACCTACAATGAGCAGTTCTTC. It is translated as CASSSFRGKTYNEQFF.

CDR3 sequence: CASSLGTNTEAFF. The DNA of the CDR3 is TGTGCCAGCAGCCTCGGGACAAACACTGAAGCTTTCTTT. The V call is TRBV7-8, the J call TRBJ1-1; D may be TRBD1 (6 bases). Germline-derived CDR1 and CDR2 are SGHVS and FQNEAQ. The CDR3 runs to 13 residues. The V gene lost 5 bases and the J gene lost 2 bases, with 9 bases spanning the gap.

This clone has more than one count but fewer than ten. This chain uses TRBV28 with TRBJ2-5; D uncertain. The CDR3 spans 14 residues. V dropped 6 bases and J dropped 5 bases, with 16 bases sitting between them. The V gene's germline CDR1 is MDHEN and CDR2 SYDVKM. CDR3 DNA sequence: TGTGCCAGCAGCCAATCGGACCGGACCGAGACCCAGTACTTC. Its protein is CASSQSDRTETQYF.

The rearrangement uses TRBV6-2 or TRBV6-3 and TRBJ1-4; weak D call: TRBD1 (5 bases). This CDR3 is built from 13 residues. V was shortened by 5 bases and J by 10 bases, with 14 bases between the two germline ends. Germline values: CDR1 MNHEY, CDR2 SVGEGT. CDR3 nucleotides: TGTGCCAGCAGTCCCCAGGGAGGTCGAAAACTGTTTTTT. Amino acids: CASSPQGGRKLFF.

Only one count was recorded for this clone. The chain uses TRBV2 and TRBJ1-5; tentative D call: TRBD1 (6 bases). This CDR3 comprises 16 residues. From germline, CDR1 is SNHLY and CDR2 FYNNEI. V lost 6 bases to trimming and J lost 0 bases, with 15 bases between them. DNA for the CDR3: TGTGCCAGCAGCTATCGGGGGCGCGATAGCAATCAGCCCCAGCATTTT. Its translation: CASSYRGRDSNQPQHF.

In nucleotides, the CDR3 is TGTGCCAGCTCGGTCCGGGACAGAAACACTGAAGCTTTCTTT. Protein sequence: CASSVRDRNTEAFF. V gene TRBV18 combines with J gene TRBJ1-1, with 7 bases that match TRBD1. J was trimmed by 2 bases and V by 6 bases; bases with no gene match: 6. Germline CDR1 and CDR2: KGHSH and LQKENI. The CDR3 loop spans 14 amino acids.

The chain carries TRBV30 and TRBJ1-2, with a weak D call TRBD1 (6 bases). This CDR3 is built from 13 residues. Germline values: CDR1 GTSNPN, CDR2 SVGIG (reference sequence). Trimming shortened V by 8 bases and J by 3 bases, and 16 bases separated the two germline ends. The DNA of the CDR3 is TGTGCCGGGGTCCTCGGGACACACTATGGCTACACCTTC. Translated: CAGVLGTHYGYTF.

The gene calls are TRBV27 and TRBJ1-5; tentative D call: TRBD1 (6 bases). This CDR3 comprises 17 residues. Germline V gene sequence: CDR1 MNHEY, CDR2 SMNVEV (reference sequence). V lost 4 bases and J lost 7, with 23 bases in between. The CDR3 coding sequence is TGTGCCAGCAGTTCCGGACAGAACTATGGCAGAGGGCAGCCCCAGCATTTT. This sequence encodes CASSSGQNYGRGQPQHF.

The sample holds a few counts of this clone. As DNA, the CDR3 is TGTGCCAGCAGCAATCCGTATATTAGCTACGAGCAGTACTTC. Amino acid sequence: CASSNPYISYEQYF. This chain joins TRBV7-6 and TRBJ2-7, with unresolved D. There are 14 residues in the CDR3. From germline, CDR1 is SGHVS and CDR2 FNYEAQ. Trimming shortened V by 5 bases and J by 3 bases, and 14 bases separated the two germline ends. Using reference TRBV7-6 and TRBJ2-7 for the parts outside the CDR3, the full variable domain is GAGVSQSPRYKVTKRGQDVALRCDPISGHVSLYWYRQALGQGPEFLTYFNYEAQQDKSGLPNDRFSAERPEGSISTLTIQRTEQRDSAMYRCASSNPYISYEQYFGPGTRLTVT.

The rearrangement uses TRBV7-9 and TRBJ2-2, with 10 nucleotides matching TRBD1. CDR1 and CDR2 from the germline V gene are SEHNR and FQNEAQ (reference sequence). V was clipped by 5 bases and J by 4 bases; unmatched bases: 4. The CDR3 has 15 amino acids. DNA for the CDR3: TGTGCCAGCAGCCCTAGACAGGGGGCCACCGGGGAGCTGTTTTTT. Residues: CASSPRQGATGELFF.

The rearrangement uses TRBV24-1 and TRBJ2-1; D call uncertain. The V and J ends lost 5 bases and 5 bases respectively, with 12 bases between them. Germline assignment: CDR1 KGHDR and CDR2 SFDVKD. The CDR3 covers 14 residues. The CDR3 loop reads CATSGGLGNNEQFF. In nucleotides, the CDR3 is TGTGCCACCAGTGGAGGCCTTGGGAACAATGAGCAGTTCTTC.

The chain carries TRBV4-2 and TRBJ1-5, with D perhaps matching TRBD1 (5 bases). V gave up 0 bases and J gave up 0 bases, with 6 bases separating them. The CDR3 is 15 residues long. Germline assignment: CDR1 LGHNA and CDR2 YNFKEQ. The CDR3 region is CASSQETASNQPQHF. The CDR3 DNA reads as TGTGCCAGCAGCCAAGAGACAGCTAGCAATCAGCCCCAGCATTTT.

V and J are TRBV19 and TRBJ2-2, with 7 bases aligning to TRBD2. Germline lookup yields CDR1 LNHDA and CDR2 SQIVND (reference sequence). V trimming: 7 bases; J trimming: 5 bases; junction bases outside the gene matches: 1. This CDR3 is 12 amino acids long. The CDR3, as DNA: TGTGCCAGTACCGGGAGGACCGGGGAGCTGTTTTTT. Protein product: CASTGRTGELFF.

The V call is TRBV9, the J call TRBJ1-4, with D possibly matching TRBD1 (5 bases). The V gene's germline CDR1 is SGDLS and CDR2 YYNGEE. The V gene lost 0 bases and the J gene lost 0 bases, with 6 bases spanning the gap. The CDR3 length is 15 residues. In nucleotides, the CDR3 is TGTGCCAGCAGCGTAGGAGGGGCAACTAATGAAAAACTGTTTTTT. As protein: CASSVGGATNEKLFF.

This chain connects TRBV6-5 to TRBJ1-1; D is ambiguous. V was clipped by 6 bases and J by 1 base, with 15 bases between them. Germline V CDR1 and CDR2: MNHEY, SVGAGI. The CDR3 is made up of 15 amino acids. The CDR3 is CASSPEWTGNTEAFF. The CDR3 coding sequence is TGTGCCAGCAGCCCCGAGTGGACTGGGAACACTGAAGCTTTCTTT.

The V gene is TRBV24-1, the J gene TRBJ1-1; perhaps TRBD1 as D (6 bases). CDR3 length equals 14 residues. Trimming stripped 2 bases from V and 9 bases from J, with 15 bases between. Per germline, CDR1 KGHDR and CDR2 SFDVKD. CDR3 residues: CATSDSIWGAKAFF. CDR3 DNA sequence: TGTGCCACCAGTGATTCCATATGGGGGGCGAAAGCTTTCTTT.